The T cell receptor beta chain under discussion was sequenced for a study of response to subunit inactivated influenza vaccine. This clonotype has ten or more counts. Antigen unknown. CDR3 length equals 15 residues. Germline CDR1 MDHEN, CDR2 SYDVKM. V was trimmed by 4 bases and J by 4 bases, leaving 17 bases between them. TCRdb passed the RT-PCR reads through MiXCR, listing each CDR3 protein once. The table lists 550,000 to 600,000 distinct CDR3 sequences, 10% to 15% of them singletons. Study-level points and caveats: Authors suggested that a seasonal influenza vaccination recruits few new T cells each time.

Here the sequenced sample was PBMCs from blood, taken on the day of vaccination. The sequence derives from a man aged 45-60 years who received an inactivated influenza vaccine. This chain uses TRBV28 with TRBJ2-7; D remains ambiguous. CDR3 coding DNA: TGTGCCAGCAGTTCGCCCCGGTACAAGGCTTACGAGCAGTACTTC. Its protein is CASSSPRYKAYEQYF.